These 21 T cell receptor beta chains came from one sample sequenced in a study of T cell changes during pregnancy in multiple sclerosis. This table comes from immunoSEQ multiplex PCR, and its TCRdb copy is limited to in-frame clones, with some not included. The sample records roughly 65,000 clones, 91% being singletons. Sequences were derived from peripheral blood, sampled in the third trimester of pregnancy. These receptors all stem from a female donor in good health, enrolled as a control in a pregnancy study.

This rearrangement joins TRBV7-2 to TRBJ2-1, with a possible D match to TRBD2 (5 bases). This CDR3 region has 17 residues. The germline gives CDR1 SGHTA, CDR2 FQGNSA. The V and J ends lost 2 bases and 0 bases respectively, with 14 bases between them. Here the CDR3 reads CASSLLGSSSSYNEQFF. CDR3 sequence (DNA): TGTGCCAGCAGCTTATTGGGGAGTTCTAGCTCCTACAATGAGCAGTTCTTC.

The V call is TRBV6-1, the J call TRBJ2-5; tentative D call: TRBD2 (6 bases). CDR3 length equals 15 residues. Trimming pared 6 bases from V and 4 bases from J, leaving 18 bases between. The germline CDR1 and CDR2 sequences are MNHNS and SASEGT. CDR3 residues: CASSRSSAGGETQYF. CDR3 in DNA: TGTGCCAGCAGCCGCTCTAGCGCGGGCGGAGAGACCCAGTACTTC.

The rearrangement joins TRBV27 to TRBJ1-6; 8 bases are shared with TRBD1. In germline, CDR1 is MNHEY, CDR2 SMNVEV (reference sequence). The CDR3 runs 20 residues. Trimming cost V 0 bases and J 0 bases; bases outside gene matches: 10. CDR3 nucleotide sequence: TGTGCCAGCAGTTTATCTAGGGACAGGAGATTTAGCTCCTATAATTCACCCCTCCACTTT. It codes for CASSLSRDRRFSSYNSPLHF.

The rearrangement uses TRBV7-2 and TRBJ2-1; TRBD1 matches 9 bases. This CDR3 contains 15 residues. From germline, CDR1 is SGHTA and CDR2 FQGNSA. V was clipped by 1 base and J by 6 bases; unmatched bases: 4. The chain's CDR3 is CASSLGRTGVNEQFF. The CDR3, as DNA: TGTGCCAGCAGCTTAGGCCGGACAGGGGTCAATGAGCAGTTCTTC. The full variable domain, in which reference TRBV7-2 and TRBJ2-1 provide the parts outside the CDR3, is GAGVSQSPSNKVTEKGKDVELRCDPISGHTALYWYRQSLGQGLEFLIYFQGNSAPDKSGLPSDRFSAERTGGSVSTLTIQRTQQEDSAVYLCASSLGRTGVNEQFFGPGTRLTVL.

Regarding this clone: Just one base apart from a much larger clone, this may be a read error. V and J are TRBV7-2 and TRBJ2-7; TRBD1 might be the D (6 bases). Germline-derived CDR1 and CDR2 are SGHTA and FQGNSA. With 3 bases removed from V and 6 bases from J, the gap between germline ends came to 6 bases. This CDR3 has 11 amino acids. In DNA form, the CDR3 reads TGTGCCAGCAGCTTCAGGGGCGAGCAGTACTTC. Its translation is CASSFRGEQYF.

The chain uses TRBV12-5 and TRBJ1-1; D may be TRBD1 (6 bases). V lost 0 bases to trimming and J lost 2 bases, with 13 bases between them. Germline values: CDR1 LGHNT, CDR2 FRNRAP. This CDR3 is 16 amino acids long. CDR3 loop: CASGLVTGRENTEAFF. The CDR3 DNA sequence: TGTGCTAGTGGTTTGGTAACAGGGAGGGAAAACACTGAAGCTTTCTTT.

This clone occurred once. This chain joins TRBV6-6 and TRBJ2-5, with D possibly matching TRBD1 (6 bases). There are 14 residues in the CDR3. The V end was cut by 0 bases, the J end by 5 bases, with 10 bases between. Per germline, CDR1 MNHNY and CDR2 SVGAGI (reference sequence). CDR3 bases: TGTGCCAGCAGTTACTCGGGGGCCGGGGAGACCCAGTACTTC. It specifies CASSYSGAGETQYF.

The chain uses TRBV11-2 and TRBJ2-3; D unresolved. V lost 4 bases and J lost 11, with 13 bases in between. Germline values: CDR1 SGHAT, CDR2 FQNNGV. CDR3 length: 12 residues. The CDR3 loop is CASSSYLHGQYF. The CDR3, as DNA: TGTGCCAGCAGCTCCTATCTCCATGGGCAGTATTTT. The full variable domain, in which reference TRBV11-2 and TRBJ2-3 provide the parts outside the CDR3, is EAGVAQSPRYKIIEKRQSVAFWCNPISGHATLYWYQQILGQGPKLLIQFQNNGVVDDSQLPKDRFSAERLKGVDSTLKIQPAKLEDSAVYLCASSSYLHGQYFGPGTRLTVL.

The chain couples TRBV27 to TRBJ2-3; 8 bases align to TRBD2. The CDR3 runs to 15 residues. V was clipped by 3 bases and J by 4 bases; unmatched bases: 6. The V gene's germline CDR1 is MNHEY and CDR2 SMNVEV (reference sequence). Written as DNA, the CDR3 is TGTGCCAGCAGTTTTGGACTCGGGGGGGCAGATACGCAGTATTTT. Protein product: CASSFGLGGADTQYF.

V and J are TRBV6-6 and TRBJ2-7; D might be TRBD2 (5 bases). V shed 6 bases and J shed 7 bases, with 13 bases lying between them. Germline V gives CDR1 MNHNY, CDR2 SVGAGI (reference sequence). The CDR3 covers 12 residues. CDR3 residues: CASRGVTGEQYF. In DNA, the CDR3 is TGTGCCAGCAGGGGTGTAACGGGGGAGCAGTACTTC.

The rearrangement links TRBV7-2 to TRBJ2-2, with TRBD2 matching 7 bases. The ends lost 5 bases at V and 3 bases at J; junction bases unmatched: 12. The CDR3 is made up of 17 amino acids. Germline CDR1 and CDR2: SGHTA and FQGNSA. The CDR3 DNA follows: TGTGCCAGCAGCCCCCGGGGGGTATCAGCTTACACCGGGGAGCTGTTTTTT. Amino acid sequence: CASSPRGVSAYTGELFF.

This chain connects TRBV18 to TRBJ2-3; D gene unclear. This CDR3 has 14 residues. Deletions cut 3 bases from V and 2 bases from J, with 9 bases between. Germline V CDR1 and CDR2: KGHSH, LQKENI. This CDR3 is CASSPRQHTDTQYF. The CDR3, as DNA: TGTGCCAGCTCACCGAGGCAGCACACAGATACGCAGTATTTT.

The chain uses TRBV4-3 and TRBJ1-1; D gene uncertain. CDR3 size: 14 residues. V gave up 4 bases and J gave up 1 base, with 10 bases separating them. Germline lookup yields CDR1 LGHNA and CDR2 YSLEER. CDR3 amino acids: CASSPFARNTEAFF. In DNA form, the CDR3 reads TGCGCCAGCAGCCCCTTCGCGAGGAACACTGAAGCTTTCTTT.

This rearrangement joins TRBV30 to TRBJ1-1; a weak D match, TRBD1 (5 bases). Germline assignment: CDR1 GTSNPN and CDR2 SVGIG (reference sequence). Trimming pared 4 bases from V and 4 bases from J, leaving 13 bases between. The CDR3 is 13 amino acids. CDR3 DNA sequence: TGTGCCTGGATCCAAAGGAGGGGCACTGAAGCTTTCTTT. Translation gives CAWIQRRGTEAFF. The full variable domain, with the rest looked up from reference TRBV30 and TRBJ1-1, is SQTIHQWPATLVQPVGSPLSLECTVEGTSNPNLYWYRQAAGRGLQLLFYSVGIGQISSEVPQNLSASRPQDRQFILSSKKLLLSDSGFYLCAWIQRRGTEAFFGQGTRLTVV.

This chain links TRBV27 with TRBJ2-3, with D possibly being TRBD2 (7 bases). Germline V gene lookup returns CDR1 MNHEY and CDR2 SMNVEV (reference sequence). CDR3 size: 14 residues. V lost 6 bases and J 7 bases, leaving 17 bases between the germline ends. The CDR3 loop is CASSRGGGPNTQYF. DNA for the CDR3: TGTGCCAGCAGCCGAGGGGGGGGCCCAAATACGCAGTATTTT.

The V gene is TRBV6-5, the J gene TRBJ1-2; 7 bases are a match to TRBD1. This CDR3 is built from 15 residues. J lost 9 bases, V lost 2 bases, and 12 bases had no gene match. Germline-derived CDR1 and CDR2 are MNHEY and SVGAGI. The chain's CDR3 is CASSYLDCTGACYTF. The CDR3 coding sequence is TGTGCCAGCAGTTACCTAGATTGTACAGGGGCGTGCTACACCTTC.

The chain employs TRBV11-2 and TRBJ1-2; tentative D call: TRBD1 (5 bases). The V and J ends lost 1 base and 1 base respectively, with 10 bases between them. Looked up from germline, CDR1 is SGHAT and CDR2 is FQNNGV. The CDR3 sequence is 15 residues long. CDR3 nucleotide sequence: TGTGCCAGCAGCTTAGCGGCAGGGATTAACTATGGCTACACCTTC. Protein: CASSLAAGINYGYTF.

This clone has just one count. This rearrangement joins TRBV30 to TRBJ2-7, with 8 bases matching TRBD2. The CDR3 consists of 12 residues. In germline, CDR1 is GTSNPN, CDR2 SVGIG (reference sequence). Trimming at V came to 4 bases and at J to 2 bases, leaving 1 base not matched to a gene. The CDR3 nucleotides read TGTGCCTGGACGCGGGGGGCCTACGAGCAGTACTTC. It codes for CAWTRGAYEQYF.

The J gene is TRBJ2-7, the V gene TRBV4-3, with D perhaps matching TRBD2 (6 bases). The length of the CDR3 is 18 residues. Trimming pared 2 bases from V and 2 bases from J, leaving 22 bases between. CDR1 is LGHNA, CDR2 YSLEER, per germline. This CDR3 reads CASSQYDSGRGEAYEQYF. CDR3 in DNA: TGCGCCAGCAGCCAATACGACAGTGGGAGAGGGGAGGCCTACGAGCAGTACTTC.

This clone is a singleton in its sample. The V gene is TRBV5-4, the J gene TRBJ1-2; 7 bases match TRBD1. This CDR3 is built from 13 residues. V was pared by 4 bases and J by 8 bases, with 8 bases of the junction left unmatched. Germline values: CDR1 SGHNT, CDR2 YYREEE (reference sequence). CDR3 residues: CASSLDRVAGYTF. In DNA form, the CDR3 reads TGTGCCAGCAGCCTCGACAGGGTGGCGGGCTACACCTTC.

The V call is TRBV18, the J call TRBJ1-1, with D unclear. The CDR3 extends over 13 amino acids. CDR1 and CDR2 (germline): KGHSH, LQKENI. Trimming shortened V by 6 bases and J by 1 base, and 9 bases separated the two germline ends. The CDR3 reads CASSYTENTEAFF. The CDR3 region has the DNA TGTGCCAGCTCCTACACAGAGAACACTGAAGCTTTCTTT.